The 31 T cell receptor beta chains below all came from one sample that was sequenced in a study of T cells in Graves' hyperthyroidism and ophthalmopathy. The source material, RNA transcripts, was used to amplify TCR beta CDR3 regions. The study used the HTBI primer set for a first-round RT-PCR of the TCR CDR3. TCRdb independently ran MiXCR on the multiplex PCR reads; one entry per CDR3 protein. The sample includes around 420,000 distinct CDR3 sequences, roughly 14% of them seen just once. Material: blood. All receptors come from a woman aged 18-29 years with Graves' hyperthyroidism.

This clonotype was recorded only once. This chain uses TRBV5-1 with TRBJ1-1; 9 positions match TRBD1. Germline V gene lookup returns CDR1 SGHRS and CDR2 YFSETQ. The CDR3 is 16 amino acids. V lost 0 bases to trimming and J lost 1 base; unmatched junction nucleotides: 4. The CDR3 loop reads CASSLAGTGPNTEAFF. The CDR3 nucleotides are TGCGCCAGCAGCTTGGCCGGGACAGGGCCGAACACTGAAGCTTTCTTT.

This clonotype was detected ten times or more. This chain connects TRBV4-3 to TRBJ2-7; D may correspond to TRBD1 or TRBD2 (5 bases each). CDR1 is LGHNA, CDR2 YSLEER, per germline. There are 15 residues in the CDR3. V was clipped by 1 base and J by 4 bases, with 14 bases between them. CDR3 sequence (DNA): TGCGCCAGCAGCCAAGTTGGGCAGGGCGGGTACGAGCAGTACTTC. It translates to CASSQVGQGGYEQYF.

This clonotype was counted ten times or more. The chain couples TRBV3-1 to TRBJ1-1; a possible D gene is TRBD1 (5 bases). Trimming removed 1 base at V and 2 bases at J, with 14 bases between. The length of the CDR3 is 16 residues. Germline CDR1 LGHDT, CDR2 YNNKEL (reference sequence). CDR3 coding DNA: TGTGCCAGCAGCCAAGTCCCGGGACTTATTAACACTGAAGCTTTCTTT. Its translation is CASSQVPGLINTEAFF.

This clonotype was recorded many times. The CDR3: CASSLREHQPQHF. CDR3 nucleotides: TGTGCCAGCAGTTTACGTGAACATCAGCCCCAGCATTTT. The gene calls are TRBV27 and TRBJ1-5; D gene ambiguous. The V end was cut by 2 bases, the J end by 5 bases, with 7 bases between. This CDR3 comprises 13 residues. Germline V gene data show CDR1 as MNHEY and CDR2 as SMNVEV (reference sequence).

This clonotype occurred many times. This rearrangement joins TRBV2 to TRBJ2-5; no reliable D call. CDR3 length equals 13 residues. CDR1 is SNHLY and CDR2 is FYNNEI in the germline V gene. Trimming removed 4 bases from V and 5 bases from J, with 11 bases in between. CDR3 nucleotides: TGTGCCAGCAGTGGGACGACGGTGGAGACCCAGTACTTC. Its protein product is CASSGTTVETQYF.

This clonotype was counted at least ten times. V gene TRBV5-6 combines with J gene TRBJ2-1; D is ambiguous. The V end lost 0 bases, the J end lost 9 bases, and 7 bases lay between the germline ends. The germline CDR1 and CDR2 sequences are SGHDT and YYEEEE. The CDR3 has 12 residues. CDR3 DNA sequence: TGTGCCAGCAGCTTGGTAAGCGTTGAGCAGTTCTTC. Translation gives CASSLVSVEQFF.

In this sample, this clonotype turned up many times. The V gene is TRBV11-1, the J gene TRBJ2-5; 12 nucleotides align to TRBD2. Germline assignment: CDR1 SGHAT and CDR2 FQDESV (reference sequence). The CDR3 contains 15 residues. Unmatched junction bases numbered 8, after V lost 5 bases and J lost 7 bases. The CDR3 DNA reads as TGTGCCAGCAGCGGGACTAGCGGGCGCGCAGGGACCCAGTACTTC. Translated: CASSGTSGRAGTQYF.

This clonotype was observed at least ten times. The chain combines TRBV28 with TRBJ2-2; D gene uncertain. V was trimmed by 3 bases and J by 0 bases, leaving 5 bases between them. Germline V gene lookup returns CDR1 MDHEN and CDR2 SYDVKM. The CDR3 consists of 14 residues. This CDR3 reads CASSFPPNTGELFF. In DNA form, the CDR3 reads TGTGCCAGCAGTTTCCCGCCGAACACCGGGGAGCTGTTTTTT.

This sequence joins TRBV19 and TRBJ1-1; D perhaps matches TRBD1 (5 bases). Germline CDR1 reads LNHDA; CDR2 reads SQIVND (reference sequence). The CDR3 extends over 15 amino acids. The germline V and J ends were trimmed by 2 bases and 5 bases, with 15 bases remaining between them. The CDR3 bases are TGTGCCAGTAGTATACCCGGCCCGGGGGATACTGAAGCTTTCTTT. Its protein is CASSIPGPGDTEAFF.

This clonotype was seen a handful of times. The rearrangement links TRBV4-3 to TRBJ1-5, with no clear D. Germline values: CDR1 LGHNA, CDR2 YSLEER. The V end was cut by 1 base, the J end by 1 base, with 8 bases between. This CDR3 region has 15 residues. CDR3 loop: CASSQVWISNQPQHF. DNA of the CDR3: TGCGCCAGCAGCCAAGTCTGGATAAGCAATCAGCCCCAGCATTTT.

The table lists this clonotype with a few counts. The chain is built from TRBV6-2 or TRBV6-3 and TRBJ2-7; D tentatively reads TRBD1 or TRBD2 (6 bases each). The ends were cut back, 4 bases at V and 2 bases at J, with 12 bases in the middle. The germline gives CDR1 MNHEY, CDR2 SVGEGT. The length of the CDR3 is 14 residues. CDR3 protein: CASSWGDIPYEQYF. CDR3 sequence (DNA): TGTGCCAGCAGTTGGGGGGACATTCCCTACGAGCAGTACTTC.

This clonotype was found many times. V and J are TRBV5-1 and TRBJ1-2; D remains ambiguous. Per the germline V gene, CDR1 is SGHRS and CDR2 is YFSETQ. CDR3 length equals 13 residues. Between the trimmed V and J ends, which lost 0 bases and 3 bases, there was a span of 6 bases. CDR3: CASSLAGDYGYTF. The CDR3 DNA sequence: TGCGCCAGCAGCTTGGCTGGAGACTATGGCTACACCTTC.

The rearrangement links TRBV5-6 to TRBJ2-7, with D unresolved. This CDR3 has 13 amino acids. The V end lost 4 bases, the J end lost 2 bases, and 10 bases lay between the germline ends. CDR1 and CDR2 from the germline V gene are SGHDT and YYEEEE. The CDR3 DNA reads TGTGCCAGCAGCCTGAATCCGGCCTACGAGCAGTACTTC. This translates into CASSLNPAYEQYF.

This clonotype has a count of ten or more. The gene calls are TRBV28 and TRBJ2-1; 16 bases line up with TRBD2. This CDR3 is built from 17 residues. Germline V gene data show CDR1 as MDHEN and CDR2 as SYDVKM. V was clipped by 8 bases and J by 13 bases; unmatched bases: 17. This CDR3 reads CASAPPQGLAGGSPQFF. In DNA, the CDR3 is TGTGCCAGCGCCCCCCCGCAGGGACTAGCGGGAGGGTCCCCTCAGTTCTTC.

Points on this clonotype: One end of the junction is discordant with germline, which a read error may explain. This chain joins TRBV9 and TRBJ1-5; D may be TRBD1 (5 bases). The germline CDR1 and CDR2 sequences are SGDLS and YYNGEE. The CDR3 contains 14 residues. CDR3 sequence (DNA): TGTGCCAGCGGCGTAGACGGGGGAGATCAGCCCCAGCATTTT. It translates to CASGVDGGDQPQHF.

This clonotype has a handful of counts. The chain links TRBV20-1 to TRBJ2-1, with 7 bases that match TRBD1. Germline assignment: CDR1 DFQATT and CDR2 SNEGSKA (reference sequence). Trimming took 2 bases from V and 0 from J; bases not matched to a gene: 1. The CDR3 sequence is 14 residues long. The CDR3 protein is CSARRDSSYNEQFF. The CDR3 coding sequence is TGCAGTGCTAGAAGGGACAGCTCCTACAATGAGCAGTTCTTC.

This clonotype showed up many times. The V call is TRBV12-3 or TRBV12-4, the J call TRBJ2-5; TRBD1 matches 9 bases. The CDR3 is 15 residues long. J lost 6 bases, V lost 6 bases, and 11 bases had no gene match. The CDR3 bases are TGTGCCAGCAGCCCACAGGGGGCGGGGGCGAAGACCCAGTACTTC. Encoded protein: CASSPQGAGAKTQYF.

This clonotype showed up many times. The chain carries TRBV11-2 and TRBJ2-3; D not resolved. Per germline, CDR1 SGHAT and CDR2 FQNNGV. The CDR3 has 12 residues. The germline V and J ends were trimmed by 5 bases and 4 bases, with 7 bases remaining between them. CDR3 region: CASSTRSDTQYF. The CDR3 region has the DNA TGTGCCAGCAGCACTCGCTCAGATACGCAGTATTTT.

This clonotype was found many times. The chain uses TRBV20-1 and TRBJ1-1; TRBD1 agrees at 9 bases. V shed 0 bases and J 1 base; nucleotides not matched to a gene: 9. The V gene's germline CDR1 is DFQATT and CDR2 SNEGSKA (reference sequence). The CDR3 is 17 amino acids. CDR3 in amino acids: CSARDPLRTGANTEAFF. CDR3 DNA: TGCAGTGCTAGAGATCCCCTCAGGACAGGGGCGAACACTGAAGCTTTCTTT.

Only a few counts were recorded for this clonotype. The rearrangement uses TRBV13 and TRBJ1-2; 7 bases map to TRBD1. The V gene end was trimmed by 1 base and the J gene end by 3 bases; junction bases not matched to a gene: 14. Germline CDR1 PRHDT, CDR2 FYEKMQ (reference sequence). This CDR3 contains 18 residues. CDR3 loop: CASSLVVWVRGQDYGYTF. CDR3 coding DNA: TGTGCCAGCAGCTTAGTGGTTTGGGTAAGGGGGCAGGACTATGGCTACACCTTC. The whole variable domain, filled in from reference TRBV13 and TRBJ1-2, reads AAGVIQSPRHLIKEKRETATLKCYPIPRHDTVYWYQQGPGQDPQFLISFYEKMQSDKGSIPDRFSAQQFSDYHSELNMSSLELGDSALYFCASSLVVWVRGQDYGYTFGSGTRLTVV.

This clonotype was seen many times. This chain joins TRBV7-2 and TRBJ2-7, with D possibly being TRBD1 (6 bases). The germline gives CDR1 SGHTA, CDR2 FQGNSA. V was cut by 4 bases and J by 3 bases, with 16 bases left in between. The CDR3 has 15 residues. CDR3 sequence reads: CASSSNRVKGYEQYF. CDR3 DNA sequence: TGTGCCAGCAGCTCAAACAGGGTGAAAGGCTACGAGCAGTACTTC.

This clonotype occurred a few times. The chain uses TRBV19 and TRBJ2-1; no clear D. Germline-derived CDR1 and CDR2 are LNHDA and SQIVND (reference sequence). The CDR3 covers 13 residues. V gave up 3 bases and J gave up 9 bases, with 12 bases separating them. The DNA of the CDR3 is TGTGCCAGTAGTATCTTTGACTTCGGTGAGCAGTTCTTC. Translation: CASSIFDFGEQFF.

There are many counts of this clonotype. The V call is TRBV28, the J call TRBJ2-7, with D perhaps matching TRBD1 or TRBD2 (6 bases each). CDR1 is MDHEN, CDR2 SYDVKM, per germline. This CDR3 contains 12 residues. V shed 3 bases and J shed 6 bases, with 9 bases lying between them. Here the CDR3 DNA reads TGTGCCAGCAGTTTCAGGGGAGGCGAGCAGTACTTC. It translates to CASSFRGGEQYF.

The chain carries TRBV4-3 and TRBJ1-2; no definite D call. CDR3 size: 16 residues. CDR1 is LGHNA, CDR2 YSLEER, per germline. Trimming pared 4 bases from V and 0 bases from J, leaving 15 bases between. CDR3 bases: TGCGCCAGCAGCCCAAGGTTTGCATCAGCTAACTATGGCTACACCTTC. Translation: CASSPRFASANYGYTF.

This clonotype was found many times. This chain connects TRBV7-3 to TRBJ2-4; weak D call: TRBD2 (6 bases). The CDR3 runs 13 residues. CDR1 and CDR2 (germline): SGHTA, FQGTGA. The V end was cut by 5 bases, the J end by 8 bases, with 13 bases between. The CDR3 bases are TGTGCCAGCAGCGCCGGGGGAAGGGACATTCAGTACTTC. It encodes CASSAGGRDIQYF.

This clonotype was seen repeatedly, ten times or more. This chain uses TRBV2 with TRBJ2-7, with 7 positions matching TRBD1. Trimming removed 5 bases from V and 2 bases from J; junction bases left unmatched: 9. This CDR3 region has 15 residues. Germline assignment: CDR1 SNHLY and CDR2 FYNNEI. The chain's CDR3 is CASSRHRTGTYEQYF. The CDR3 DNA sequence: TGTGCCAGCAGTAGACACAGGACAGGCACCTACGAGCAGTACTTC.

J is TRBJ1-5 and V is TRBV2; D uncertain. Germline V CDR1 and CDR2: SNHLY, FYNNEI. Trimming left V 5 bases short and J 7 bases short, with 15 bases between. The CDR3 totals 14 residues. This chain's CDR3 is CASSFHPRAQPQHF. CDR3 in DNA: TGTGCCAGCAGTTTTCACCCCCGGGCGCAGCCCCAGCATTTT.

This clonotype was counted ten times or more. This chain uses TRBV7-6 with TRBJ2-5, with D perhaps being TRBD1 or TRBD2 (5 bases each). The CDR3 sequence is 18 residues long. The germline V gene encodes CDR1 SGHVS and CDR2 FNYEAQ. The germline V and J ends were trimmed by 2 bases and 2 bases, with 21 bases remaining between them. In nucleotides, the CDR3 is TGTGCCAGCAGCTTATTAGGCGAAGCCTGGGGGATTCAAGAGACCCAGTACTTC. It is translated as CASSLLGEAWGIQETQYF.

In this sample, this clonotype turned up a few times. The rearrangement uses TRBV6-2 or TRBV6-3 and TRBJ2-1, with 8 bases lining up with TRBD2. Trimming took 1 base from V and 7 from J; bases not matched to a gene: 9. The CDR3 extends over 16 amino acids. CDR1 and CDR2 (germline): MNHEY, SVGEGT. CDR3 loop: CASSYYRGTRQNEQFF. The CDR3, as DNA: TGTGCCAGCAGTTACTATAGGGGGACTAGGCAAAATGAGCAGTTCTTC.

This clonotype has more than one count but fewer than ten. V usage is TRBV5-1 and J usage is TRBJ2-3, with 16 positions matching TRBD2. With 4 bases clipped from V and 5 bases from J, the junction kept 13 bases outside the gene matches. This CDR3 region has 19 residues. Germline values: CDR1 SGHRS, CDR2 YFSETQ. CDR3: CASSPGLAGGPTKRDTQYF. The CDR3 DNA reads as TGCGCCAGCAGCCCGGGACTAGCGGGGGGGCCGACCAAGAGAGATACGCAGTATTTT.

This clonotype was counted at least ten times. CDR3 bases: TGCAGTGCTATTGGTTGGCTAGCGTCTGATACGCAGTATTTT. Translating gives CSAIGWLASDTQYF. V and J are TRBV20-1 and TRBJ2-3; maybe TRBD2 (6 bases). Germline lookup yields CDR1 DFQATT and CDR2 SNEGSKA (reference sequence). Deletions cut 4 bases from V and 6 bases from J, with 17 bases between. The CDR3 runs 14 residues.